Listed here are 24 T cell receptor beta chains from one sample, sequenced in a study of OX40 agonist ivuxolimab in advanced cancers. TCRdb keeps only in-frame clones here, not all; method: immunoSEQ multiplex PCR. The sample consists of tens of thousands of clones, approximately 93% of them appearing once. Sequenced material: CD4+ or CD8+ T cells sorted from blood, taken in a trial of the OX40 agonist ivuxolimab. The receptors shown here come from an adult with an advanced solid tumor such as melanoma, head and neck, liver or kidney cancer.

This clone was seen more than once but under ten times. The V and J genes are TRBV5-1 and TRBJ1-2; D remains unclear. The V and J ends lost 0 bases and 0 bases respectively, with 6 bases between them. Germline V gene data show CDR1 as SGHRS and CDR2 as YFSETQ. The CDR3 spans 14 residues. The CDR3 coding sequence is TGCGCCAGCAGCTTGGTCGATTCTAACTATGGCTACACCTTC. It translates to CASSLVDSNYGYTF.

The V call is TRBV19, the J call TRBJ1-5, with TRBD1 identical over 7 bases. Germline CDR1 LNHDA, CDR2 SQIVND (reference sequence). With 5 bases clipped from V and 0 bases from J, the junction kept 1 base outside the gene matches. CDR3 size: 14 residues. This CDR3 reads CASSDRASNQPQHF. The CDR3 nucleotides are TGTGCCAGTAGTGACAGGGCTAGCAATCAGCCCCAGCATTTT.

This rearrangement joins TRBV10-3 to TRBJ2-7, with TRBD2 matching over 8 bases. Germline trimming cut 9 bases from V and 3 bases from J; bases unmatched to any gene: 7. Per the germline V gene, CDR1 is ENHRY and CDR2 is SYGVKD. The CDR3 totals 13 residues. CDR3 coding DNA: TGTGCCATTAAAGCGGGAGTAGGCTACGAGCAGTACTTC. This sequence encodes CAIKAGVGYEQYF.

V usage is TRBV6-5 and J usage is TRBJ2-2, with TRBD1 identical over 8 bases. The CDR3 runs to 14 residues. Looked up from germline, CDR1 is MNHEY and CDR2 is SVGAGI. The trim removed 2 bases at V and 4 bases at J, leaving 0 bases unmatched. CDR3 residues: CASSYTGGTGELFF. Here the CDR3 DNA reads TGTGCCAGCAGTTACACAGGGGGCACCGGGGAGCTGTTTTTT.

The gene calls are TRBV19 and TRBJ2-5; no clear D gene. The ends were cut back, 3 bases at V and 4 bases at J, with 9 bases in the middle. The CDR3 sequence is 13 residues long. Germline CDR1 reads LNHDA; CDR2 reads SQIVND (reference sequence). The CDR3: CASSILRGETQYF. CDR3 nucleotides: TGTGCCAGTAGTATTCTGCGTGGAGAGACCCAGTACTTC.

This clone was detected once. The chain is built from TRBV11-2 and TRBJ2-1; TRBD2 agrees at 15 bases. CDR3 size: 16 residues. After removal of 4 bases from V and 7 bases from J, the junction contained 5 bases not matched to a gene. Germline-derived CDR1 and CDR2 are SGHAT and FQNNGV. The CDR3 DNA follows: TGTGCCAGCAGCTGGACTAGCGGGAGGGCCGGAAATGAGCAGTTCTTC. Translating it yields CASSWTSGRAGNEQFF.

By share, this clone ranks as medium-sized (0.01 to 0.1%). The chain couples TRBV5-4 to TRBJ2-7; D might be TRBD2 (5 bases). Germline V lookup: CDR1 SGHNT, CDR2 YYREEE (reference sequence). The CDR3 covers 13 residues. With 3 bases removed from V and 5 bases from J, the gap between germline ends came to 12 bases. The chain's CDR3 is CASSSVGLNEQYF. The CDR3, as DNA: TGTGCCAGCAGCTCGGTTGGACTGAACGAGCAGTACTTC.

This clone was detected once. The rearrangement uses TRBV7-6 and TRBJ2-5; D remains ambiguous. V dropped 2 bases and J dropped 2 bases, with 6 bases sitting between them. Germline V gene lookup returns CDR1 SGHVS and CDR2 FNYEAQ. This CDR3 is built from 13 residues. The CDR3 loop is CASSLFGQETQYF. The CDR3 DNA follows: TGTGCCAGCAGCTTATTTGGTCAAGAGACCCAGTACTTC.

This sequence joins TRBV9 and TRBJ2-1; D is unclear. V lost 0 bases, J lost 4 bases, and 11 bases lay in between. Germline loops: CDR1 SGDLS, CDR2 YYNGEE. The CDR3 consists of 15 residues. DNA of the CDR3: TGTGCCAGCAGCGTAGAGGACCAACTTTACAATGAGCAGTTCTTC. It specifies CASSVEDQLYNEQFF.

The gene calls are TRBV7-6 and TRBJ1-1; no reliable D call. This CDR3 has 14 amino acids. Germline V gene lookup returns CDR1 SGHVS and CDR2 FNYEAQ. The V gene lost 2 bases and the J gene lost 1 base, with 8 bases spanning the gap. DNA of the CDR3: TGTGCCAGCAGCTTATTGGCAGAGAACACTGAAGCTTTCTTT. Amino acids: CASSLLAENTEAFF.

The J gene is TRBJ2-1, the V gene TRBV21-1; no DNA check was done on the table's D call, TRBD2. TRBV21-1 is deemed a pseudogene. This CDR3 has 11 residues. The CDR3 region has the DNA TGTGCCAGCAGCAAAGAGCCTGAGCAGTTCTTC. As protein: CASSKEPEQFF.

V and J are TRBV6-5 and TRBJ2-5; 8 bases are shared with TRBD1. The CDR3 runs 14 residues. V gave up 5 bases and J gave up 4 bases; unmatched junction bases: 6. CDR1 is MNHEY, CDR2 SVGAGI, per germline. The CDR3 DNA reads TGTGCCAGCAGTCGACCCCAGGGGGCAGAGACCCAGTACTTC. It specifies CASSRPQGAETQYF.

The rearrangement joins TRBV6-5 to TRBJ1-2; D gene ambiguous. V was trimmed by 6 bases and J by 8 bases, leaving 16 bases between them. Germline-derived CDR1 and CDR2 are MNHEY and SVGAGI. This CDR3 is built from 13 residues. The CDR3 bases are TGTGCCAGCAGCGCCTCGGCGGTTGGGGGCTACACCTTC. As protein: CASSASAVGGYTF.

This chain joins TRBV19 and TRBJ2-3; 8 nucleotides line up with TRBD2. Germline V lookup: CDR1 LNHDA, CDR2 SQIVND (reference sequence). CDR3 size: 16 residues. Germline trimming cut 7 bases from V and 0 bases from J; bases unmatched to any gene: 9. The CDR3, as DNA: TGTGCCAGTAAACTCTTCGCGGGAGGTAGCACAGATACGCAGTATTTT. Residues: CASKLFAGGSTDTQYF. Drawing the rest from reference TRBV19 and TRBJ2-3, the complete variable domain is DGGITQSPKYLFRKEGQNVTLSCEQNLNHDAMYWYRQDPGQGLRLIYYSQIVNDFQKGDIAEGYSVSREKKESFPLTVTSAQKNPTAFYLCASKLFAGGSTDTQYFGPGTRLTVL.

This rearrangement joins TRBV19 to TRBJ1-5; D is unclear. The ends were cut back, 4 bases at V and 7 bases at J, with 8 bases in the middle. CDR1 and CDR2 from the germline V gene are LNHDA and SQIVND (reference sequence). The CDR3 runs 12 residues. CDR3 region: CASSRADQPQHF. The CDR3 DNA is TGTGCCAGTAGTAGGGCGGACCAGCCCCAGCATTTT.

The genes are TRBV5-1 and TRBJ1-2; tentative D call: TRBD1 (5 bases). CDR3 length: 14 amino acids. Germline loops: CDR1 SGHRS, CDR2 YFSETQ. V lost 0 bases to trimming and J lost 6 bases, with 12 bases between them. CDR3 sequence (DNA): TGCGCCAGCAGCTTGGCCGGGGGAGGTAATGGCTACACCTTC. It codes for CASSLAGGGNGYTF.

The table lists this clone with a few counts. The rearrangement joins TRBV7-8 to TRBJ1-1; no reliable D call. Looked up from germline, CDR1 is SGHVS and CDR2 is FQNEAQ. With 5 bases removed from V and 4 bases from J, the gap between germline ends came to 14 bases. CDR3 length equals 14 residues. The CDR3 nucleotides are TGTGCCAGCAGCGTGGAAAGCTGGAGCACTGAAGCTTTCTTT. Residues: CASSVESWSTEAFF.

The chain has TRBV19 and TRBJ1-5, with D uncertain. The germline V gene has CDR1 LNHDA and CDR2 SQIVND (reference sequence). The V end lost 3 bases, the J end lost 0 bases, and 6 bases lay between the germline ends. The CDR3 is made up of 14 amino acids. CDR3 sequence: CASSIQASNQPQHF. CDR3 in DNA: TGTGCCAGTAGTATCCAGGCTAGCAATCAGCCCCAGCATTTT.

The chain combines TRBV19 with TRBJ2-5; 7 nucleotides agree with TRBD2. J was trimmed by 4 bases and V by 8 bases; bases with no gene match: 4. The germline CDR1 and CDR2 sequences are LNHDA and SQIVND (reference sequence). The CDR3 is made up of 12 amino acids. CDR3 protein: CASLWGGETQYF. The CDR3 DNA sequence: TGTGCCAGTCTGTGGGGGGGAGAGACCCAGTACTTC.

This chain joins TRBV19 and TRBJ2-1; maybe TRBD2 (5 bases). Trimming removed 10 bases from V and 0 bases from J, with 13 bases in between. Germline values: CDR1 LNHDA, CDR2 SQIVND (reference sequence). There are 14 residues in the CDR3. CDR3 residues: CATSRGISYNEQFF. The CDR3 coding sequence is TGTGCCACGTCTCGGGGAATCTCCTACAATGAGCAGTTCTTC.

The rearrangement uses TRBV19 and TRBJ2-7; unclear D gene. The CDR3 extends over 14 amino acids. Germline V gene data show CDR1 as LNHDA and CDR2 as SQIVND (reference sequence). V was trimmed by 0 bases and J by 5 bases, leaving 11 bases between them. CDR3 amino acids: CASSIDQVPDEQYF. The CDR3 DNA reads TGTGCCAGTAGTATAGATCAGGTTCCCGACGAGCAGTACTTC.

The rearrangement joins TRBV6-5 to TRBJ2-7; no reliable D call. With 4 bases removed from V and 3 bases from J, the gap between germline ends came to 7 bases. This CDR3 has 12 residues. CDR1 MNHEY and CDR2 SVGAGI come from the germline V gene. The CDR3 DNA sequence: TGTGCCAGCAGTTCCTTGAACTACGAGCAGTACTTC. This encodes CASSSLNYEQYF.

The chain uses TRBV10-3 and TRBJ2-2; D might be TRBD1 (5 bases). CDR1 ENHRY and CDR2 SYGVKD come from the germline V gene. V lost 2 bases and J lost 4, with 14 bases in between. CDR3 length: 16 residues. For the CDR3, the DNA is TGTGCCATCAGTGAGCAAAGGGGCCTGGGCACCGGGGAGCTGTTTTTT. Its translation is CAISEQRGLGTGELFF.

The chain is built from TRBV12-5 and TRBJ1-2; D ambiguous. The CDR3 has 13 amino acids. Germline V gives CDR1 LGHNT, CDR2 FRNRAP. Trimming cost V 2 bases and J 7 bases, with 11 bases left between them. The CDR3 sequence is CASGLLHLGGYTF. CDR3 bases: TGTGCTAGTGGTTTGCTCCATTTAGGTGGCTACACCTTC. The variable domain in full, completed from reference TRBV12-5 and TRBJ1-2, reads DARVTQTPRHKVTEMGQEVTMRCQPILGHNTVFWYRQTMMQGLELLAYFRNRAPLDDSGMPKDRFSAEMPDATLATLKIQPSEPRDSAVYFCASGLLHLGGYTFGSGTRLTVV.